What follows describes a single TCR beta chain. Its antigen is unidentified. CDR1 is SGHAT, CDR2 FQNNGV, per germline. The CDR3 spans 14 residues. V lost 5 bases, J lost 3 bases, and 7 bases stayed unmatched. This sample is part of a study of cytomegalovirus exposure and HLA in healthy donors. Study results and limitations: It was in a later analysis that TCR association rates were seen to vary by HLA locus, highest for DRB1 and lowest for HLA-C.

Primers included in the PCR were 60 Vbeta and 13 Jbeta primers. Here immunoSEQ multiplex PCR was the method, and the copy in TCRdb shows in-frame clones only, minus some. The sample lists 95,000 to 120,000 clones, roughly 72% seen once, with roughly 4.2% in the top ten. The receptor's source is a woman aged 40 to 49 in good health and CMV-seropositive. The gene calls are TRBV11-2 and TRBJ2-7; 7 bases align to TRBD2. Source material: PBMCs. The CDR3 region is CASSPWGGNYEQYF. As DNA, the CDR3 is TGTGCCAGCAGCCCGTGGGGGGGTAACTACGAGCAGTACTTC.